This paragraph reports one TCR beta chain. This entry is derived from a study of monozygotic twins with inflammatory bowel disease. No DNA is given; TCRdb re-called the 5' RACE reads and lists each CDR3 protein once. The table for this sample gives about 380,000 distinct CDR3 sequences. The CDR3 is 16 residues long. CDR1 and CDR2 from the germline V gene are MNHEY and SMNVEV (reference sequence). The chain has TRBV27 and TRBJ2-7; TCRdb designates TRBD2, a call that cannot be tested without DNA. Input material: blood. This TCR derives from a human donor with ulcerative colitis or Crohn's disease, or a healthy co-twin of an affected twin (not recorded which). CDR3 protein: CASSPLLAGGRDKQYF.